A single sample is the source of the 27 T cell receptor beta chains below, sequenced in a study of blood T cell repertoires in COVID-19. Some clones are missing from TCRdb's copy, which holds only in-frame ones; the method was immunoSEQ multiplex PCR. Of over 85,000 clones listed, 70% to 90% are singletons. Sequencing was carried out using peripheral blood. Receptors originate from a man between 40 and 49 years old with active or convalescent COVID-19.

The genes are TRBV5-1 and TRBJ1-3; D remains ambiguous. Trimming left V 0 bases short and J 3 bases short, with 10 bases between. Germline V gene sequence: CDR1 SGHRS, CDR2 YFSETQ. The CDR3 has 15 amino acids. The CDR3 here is CASSLASQYGNTIYF. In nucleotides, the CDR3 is TGCGCCAGCAGCTTGGCTAGCCAGTATGGAAACACCATATATTTT.

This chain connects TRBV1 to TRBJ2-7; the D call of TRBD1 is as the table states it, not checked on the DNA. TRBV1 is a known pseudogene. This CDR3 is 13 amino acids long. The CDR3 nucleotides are TGCACCAGCACCGGGACAGGTACCTACGAGCAGTACTTC. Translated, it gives CTSTGTGTYEQYF.

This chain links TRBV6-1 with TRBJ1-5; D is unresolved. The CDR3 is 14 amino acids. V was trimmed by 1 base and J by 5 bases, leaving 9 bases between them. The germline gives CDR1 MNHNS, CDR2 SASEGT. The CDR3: CASSEGQFHQPQHF. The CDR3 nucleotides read TGTGCCAGCAGTGAAGGGCAATTTCATCAGCCCCAGCATTTT.

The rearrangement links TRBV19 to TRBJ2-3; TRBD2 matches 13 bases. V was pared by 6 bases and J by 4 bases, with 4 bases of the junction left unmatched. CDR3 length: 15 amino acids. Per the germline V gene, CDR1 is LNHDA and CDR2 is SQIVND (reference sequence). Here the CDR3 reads CASRKGLAGADTQYF. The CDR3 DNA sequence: TGTGCCAGTAGAAAAGGACTAGCGGGGGCAGATACGCAGTATTTT. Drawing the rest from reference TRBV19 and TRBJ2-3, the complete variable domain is DGGITQSPKYLFRKEGQNVTLSCEQNLNHDAMYWYRQDPGQGLRLIYYSQIVNDFQKGDIAEGYSVSREKKESFPLTVTSAQKNPTAFYLCASRKGLAGADTQYFGPGTRLTVL.

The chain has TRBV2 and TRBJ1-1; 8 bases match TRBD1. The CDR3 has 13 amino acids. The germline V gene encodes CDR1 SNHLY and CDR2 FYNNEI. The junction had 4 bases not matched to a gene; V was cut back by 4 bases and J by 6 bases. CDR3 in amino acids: CASSADRGSEAFF. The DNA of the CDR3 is TGTGCCAGCAGTGCCGACAGGGGATCTGAAGCTTTCTTT. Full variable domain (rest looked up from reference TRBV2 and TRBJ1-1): EPEVTQTPSHQVTQMGQEVILRCVPISNHLYFYWYRQILGQKVEFLVSFYNNEISEKSEIFDDQFSVERPDGSNFTLKIRSTKLEDSAMYFCASSADRGSEAFFGQGTRLTVV.

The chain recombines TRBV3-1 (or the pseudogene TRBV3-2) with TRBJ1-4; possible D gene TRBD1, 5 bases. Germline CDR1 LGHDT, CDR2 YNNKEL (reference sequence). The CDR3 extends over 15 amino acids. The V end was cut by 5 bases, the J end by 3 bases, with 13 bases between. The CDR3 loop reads CASSSGFGSNEKLFF. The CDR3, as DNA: TGTGCCAGCAGCTCAGGGTTTGGGTCTAATGAAAAACTGTTTTTT.

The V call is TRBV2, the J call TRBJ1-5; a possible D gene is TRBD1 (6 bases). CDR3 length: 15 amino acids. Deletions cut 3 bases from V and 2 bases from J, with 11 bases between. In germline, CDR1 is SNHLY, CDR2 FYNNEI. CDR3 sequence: CASSEGALRNQPQHF. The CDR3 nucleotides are TGTGCCAGCAGTGAGGGGGCGCTTCGCAATCAGCCCCAGCATTTT.

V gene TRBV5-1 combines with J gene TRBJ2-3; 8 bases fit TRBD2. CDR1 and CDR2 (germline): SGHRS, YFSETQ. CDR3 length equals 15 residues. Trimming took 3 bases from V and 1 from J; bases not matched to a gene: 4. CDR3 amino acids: CASSSAGGRTDTQYF. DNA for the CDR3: TGCGCCAGCAGCTCCGCGGGGGGACGCACAGATACGCAGTATTTT.

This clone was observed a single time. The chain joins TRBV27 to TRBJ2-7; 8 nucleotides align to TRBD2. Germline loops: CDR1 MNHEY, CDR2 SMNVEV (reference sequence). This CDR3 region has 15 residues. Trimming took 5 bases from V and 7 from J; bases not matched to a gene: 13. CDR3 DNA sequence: TGTGCCAGCAGTGGCCCCAGGCGGGGGGTGAGGGAGCAGTACTTC. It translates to CASSGPRRGVREQYF.

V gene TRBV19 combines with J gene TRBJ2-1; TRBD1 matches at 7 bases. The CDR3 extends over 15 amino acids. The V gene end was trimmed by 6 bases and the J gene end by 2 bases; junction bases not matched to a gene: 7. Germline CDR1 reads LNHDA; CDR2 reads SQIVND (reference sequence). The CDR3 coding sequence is TGTGCCAGTAGCCAATCGACAGGGCCCTACAATGAGCAGTTCTTC. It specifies CASSQSTGPYNEQFF.

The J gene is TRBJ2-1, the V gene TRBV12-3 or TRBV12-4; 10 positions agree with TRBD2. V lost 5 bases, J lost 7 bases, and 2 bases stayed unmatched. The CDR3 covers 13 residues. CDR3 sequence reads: CASSTGLANEQFF. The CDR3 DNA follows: TGTGCCAGCAGTACGGGACTAGCGAATGAGCAGTTCTTC.

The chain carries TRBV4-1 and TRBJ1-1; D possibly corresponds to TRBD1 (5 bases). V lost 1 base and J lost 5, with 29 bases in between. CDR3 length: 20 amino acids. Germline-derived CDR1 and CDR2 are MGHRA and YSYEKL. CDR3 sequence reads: CASSQATLRGASGQWTEAFF. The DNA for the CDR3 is TGCGCCAGCAGCCAAGCTACCCTAAGGGGCGCGAGTGGTCAGTGGACTGAAGCTTTCTTT.

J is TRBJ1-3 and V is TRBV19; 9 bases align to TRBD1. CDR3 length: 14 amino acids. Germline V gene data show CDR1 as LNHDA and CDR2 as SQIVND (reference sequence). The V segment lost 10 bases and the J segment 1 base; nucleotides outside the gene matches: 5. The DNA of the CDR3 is TGTGCCACCCGACAGGGGGGATCTGGAAACACCATATATTTT. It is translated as CATRQGGSGNTIYF.

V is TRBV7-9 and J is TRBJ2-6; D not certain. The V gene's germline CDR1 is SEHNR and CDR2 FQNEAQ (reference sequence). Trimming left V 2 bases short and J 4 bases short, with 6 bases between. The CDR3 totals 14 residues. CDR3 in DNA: TGTGCCAGCAGCTTACCGGTGGGGGCCAACGTCCTGACTTTC. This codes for CASSLPVGANVLTF. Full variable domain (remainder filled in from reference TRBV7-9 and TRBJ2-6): DTGVSQNPRHKITKRGQNVTFRCDPISEHNRLYWYRQTLGQGPEFLTYFQNEAQLEKSRLLSDRFSAERPKGSFSTLEIQRTEQGDSAMYLCASSLPVGANVLTFGAGSRLTVL.

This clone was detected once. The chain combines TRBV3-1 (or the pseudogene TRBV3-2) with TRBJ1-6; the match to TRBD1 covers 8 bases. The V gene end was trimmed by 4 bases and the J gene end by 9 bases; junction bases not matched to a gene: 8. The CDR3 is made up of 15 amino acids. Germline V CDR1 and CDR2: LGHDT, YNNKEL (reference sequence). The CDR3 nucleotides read TGTGCCAGCAGCCCAACCGCCGGGACAGGTTCACCCCTCCACTTT. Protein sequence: CASSPTAGTGSPLHF.

CDR3 loop: CASSLNLGYTF. DNA of the CDR3: TGTGCCAGCAGCTTAAATCTGGGCTACACCTTC. The chain has TRBV7-9 and TRBJ1-2; D gene unclear. V lost 2 bases and J lost 8, with 6 bases in between. The CDR3 runs to 11 residues. Looked up from germline, CDR1 is SEHNR and CDR2 is FQNEAQ (reference sequence).

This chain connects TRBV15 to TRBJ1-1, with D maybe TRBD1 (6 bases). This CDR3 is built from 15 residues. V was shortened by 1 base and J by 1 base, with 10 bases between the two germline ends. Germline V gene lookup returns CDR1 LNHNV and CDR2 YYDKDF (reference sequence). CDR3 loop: CATSRVGGANTEAFF. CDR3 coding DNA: TGTGCCACCAGCAGAGTCGGGGGGGCGAACACTGAAGCTTTCTTT.

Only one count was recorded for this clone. DNA of the CDR3: TGTGCCAGCAGCGTAGACTACTTCCAAGAGACCCAGTACTTC. This encodes CASSVDYFQETQYF. The rearrangement links TRBV9 to TRBJ2-5; D call uncertain. The V and J ends lost 0 bases and 1 base respectively, with 7 bases between them. The CDR3 sequence is 14 residues long. Germline V gene sequence: CDR1 SGDLS, CDR2 YYNGEE.

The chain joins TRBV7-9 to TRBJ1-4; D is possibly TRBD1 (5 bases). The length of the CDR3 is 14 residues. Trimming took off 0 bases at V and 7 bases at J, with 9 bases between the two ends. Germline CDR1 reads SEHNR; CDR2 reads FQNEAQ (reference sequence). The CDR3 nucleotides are TGTGCCAGCAGCTTAGCGGGGGGGAGTGAAAAACTGTTTTTT. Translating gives CASSLAGGSEKLFF.

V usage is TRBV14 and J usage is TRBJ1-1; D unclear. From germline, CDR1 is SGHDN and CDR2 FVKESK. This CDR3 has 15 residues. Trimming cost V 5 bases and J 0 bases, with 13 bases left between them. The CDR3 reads CASSTSGSMNTEAFF. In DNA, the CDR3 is TGTGCCAGCAGCACCTCCGGGTCTATGAACACTGAAGCTTTCTTT.

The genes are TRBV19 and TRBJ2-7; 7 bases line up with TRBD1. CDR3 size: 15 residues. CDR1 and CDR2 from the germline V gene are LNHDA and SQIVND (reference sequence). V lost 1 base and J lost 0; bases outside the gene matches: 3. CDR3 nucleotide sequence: TGTGCCAGTAGTATAGCACAGGGGCGCTCCTACGAGCAGTACTTC. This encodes CASSIAQGRSYEQYF.

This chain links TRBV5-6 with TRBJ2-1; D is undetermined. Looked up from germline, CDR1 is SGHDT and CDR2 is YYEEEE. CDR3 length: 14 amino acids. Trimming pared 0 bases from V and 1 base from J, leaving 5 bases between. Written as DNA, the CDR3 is TGTGCCAGCAGCTTGGACTTTTCCTACAATGAGCAGTTCTTC. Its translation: CASSLDFSYNEQFF.

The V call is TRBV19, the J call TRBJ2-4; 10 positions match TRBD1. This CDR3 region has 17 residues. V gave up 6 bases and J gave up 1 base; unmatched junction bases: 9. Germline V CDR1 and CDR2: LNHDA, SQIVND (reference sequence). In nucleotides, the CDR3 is TGTGCCAGTAGCCCGGGACAGGGGAAGGGGGCCAAAAACATTCAGTACTTC. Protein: CASSPGQGKGAKNIQYF.

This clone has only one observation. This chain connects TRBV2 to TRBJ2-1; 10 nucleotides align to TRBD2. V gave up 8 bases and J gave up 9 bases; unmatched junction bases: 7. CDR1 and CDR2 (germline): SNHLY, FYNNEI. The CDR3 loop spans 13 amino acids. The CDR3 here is CASESGGAGEQFF. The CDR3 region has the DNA TGTGCCAGCGAGAGCGGGGGGGCCGGTGAGCAGTTCTTC.

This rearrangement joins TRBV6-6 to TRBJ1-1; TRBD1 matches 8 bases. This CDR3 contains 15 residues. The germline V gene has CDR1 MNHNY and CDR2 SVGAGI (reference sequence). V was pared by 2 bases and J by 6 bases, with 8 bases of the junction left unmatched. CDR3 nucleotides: TGTGCCAGCAGTTACCAGACAGGGGACACCGCTGAAGCTTTCTTT. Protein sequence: CASSYQTGDTAEAFF.

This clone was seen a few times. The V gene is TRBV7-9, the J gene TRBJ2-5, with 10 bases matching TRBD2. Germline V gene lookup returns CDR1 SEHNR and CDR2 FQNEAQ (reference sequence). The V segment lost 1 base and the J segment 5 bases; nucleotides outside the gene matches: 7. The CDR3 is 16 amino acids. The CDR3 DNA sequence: TGTGCCAGCAGCTTAGGGAGCGGGGGGGCCTATGAGACCCAGTACTTC. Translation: CASSLGSGGAYETQYF.

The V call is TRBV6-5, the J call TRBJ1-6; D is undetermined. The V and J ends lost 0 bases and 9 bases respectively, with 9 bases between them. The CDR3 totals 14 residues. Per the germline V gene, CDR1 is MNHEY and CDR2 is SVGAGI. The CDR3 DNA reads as TGTGCCAGCAGTTACTCGACCCCAGGTTCACCCCTCCACTTT. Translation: CASSYSTPGSPLHF.